This T cell receptor (beta chain) was documented in a study of tumor-infiltrating lymphocytes in oesophageal squamous cell carcinoma. CDR3 size: 15 residues. Germline values: CDR1 SNHLY, CDR2 FYNNEI. MiXCR was run by TCRdb on the PCR reads, yielding one entry per CDR3 protein. The table includes approximately 11,000 distinct CDR3 sequences, around 50% detected once. The V call is TRBV2, the J call TRBJ2-5; 8 bases are a match to TRBD2. The end of the DNA is better explained by TRBJ2-7, so the J call may be wrong. This receptor was taken from a male donor with esophageal squamous cell carcinoma. The sequenced sample was esophageal tumor tissue. The CDR3 coding sequence is TGTGCCAGCAGACATAACGCGGGGGGCACCTACGAGCAGTACTTC. Its translation: CASRHNAGGTYEQYF.